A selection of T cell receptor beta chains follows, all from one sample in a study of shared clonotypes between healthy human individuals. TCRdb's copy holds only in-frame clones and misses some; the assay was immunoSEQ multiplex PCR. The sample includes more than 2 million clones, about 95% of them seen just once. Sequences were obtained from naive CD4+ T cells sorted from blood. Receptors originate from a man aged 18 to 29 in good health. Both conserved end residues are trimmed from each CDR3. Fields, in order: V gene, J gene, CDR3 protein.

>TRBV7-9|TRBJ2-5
ASSEGRASETQY
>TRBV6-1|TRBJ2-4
ASSDRAKNIQY
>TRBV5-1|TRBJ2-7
ASSPGTPSYEQY
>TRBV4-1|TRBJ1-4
ASTVGQGGEKLF
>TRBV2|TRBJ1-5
ASSVGQDNQPQH
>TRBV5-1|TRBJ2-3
ASSPLSFTDTQY
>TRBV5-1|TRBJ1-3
ASSLAPGQHF
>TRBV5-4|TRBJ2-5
ASSLGQGVQETQY
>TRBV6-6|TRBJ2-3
ASPPGLAGVADTQY
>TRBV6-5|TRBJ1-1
ASRGRNTEAF
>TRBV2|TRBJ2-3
ARSSPGAKGTDTQY
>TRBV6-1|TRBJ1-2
ASRDTGGGAYGYT
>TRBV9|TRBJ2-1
ASSVDGGWAHYNEQF
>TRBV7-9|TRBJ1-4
ASSPGQVGDEKLF
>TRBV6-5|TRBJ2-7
ASSYSPPGGPYEQY
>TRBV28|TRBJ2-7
ASSLDLSYEQY
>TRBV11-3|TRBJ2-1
ASSLGLSITNEQF
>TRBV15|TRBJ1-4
ATRANEKLF
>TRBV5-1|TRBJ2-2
ASTRTGATGELF
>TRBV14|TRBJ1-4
ASSQTGRDEKLF
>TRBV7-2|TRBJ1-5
ASSSAGTGAQPQH
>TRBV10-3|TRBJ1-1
AIRRDLDTEAF
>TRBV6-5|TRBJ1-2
ASSYSSGGAGYGYT
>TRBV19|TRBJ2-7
AWERLAATHEQY
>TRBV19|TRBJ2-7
ASSPLDRVYEQY
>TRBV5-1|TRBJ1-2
ASSITARPHRDNYGYT
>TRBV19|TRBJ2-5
ASSIYGGNVETQY
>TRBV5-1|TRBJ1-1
ASSWTGALNTEAF
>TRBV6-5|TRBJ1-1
ASSSRTAAGTEAF
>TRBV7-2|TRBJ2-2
ASSFGTVDTGELF
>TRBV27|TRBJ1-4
ASSFLGQRGEKLF
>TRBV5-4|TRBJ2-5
ASSFPGRWETQY
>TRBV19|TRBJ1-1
ASSIAVLNRGHTEAF
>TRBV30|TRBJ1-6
AWSGDRGRYNSPLH
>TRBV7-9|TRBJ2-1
ASSLDALEGHNEQF
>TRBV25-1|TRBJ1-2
ASSATGKYGYT
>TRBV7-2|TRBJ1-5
ASSLELNQPQH
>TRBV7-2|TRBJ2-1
ASSLARENSEQF
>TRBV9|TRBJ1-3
ASSSRTEGNTIY
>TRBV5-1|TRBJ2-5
ASSLIQPQETQY
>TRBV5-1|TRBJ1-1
ASRTEGNTEAF
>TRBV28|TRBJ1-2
ASSSAYGYT
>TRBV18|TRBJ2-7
ASSPGFRYEQY
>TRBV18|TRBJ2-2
ASSPRQGKNTGELF
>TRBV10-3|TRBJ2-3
AILQGVTDTQY
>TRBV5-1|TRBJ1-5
ASSLAGQGAQPQH
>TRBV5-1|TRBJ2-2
ASSNRGLKAGELF
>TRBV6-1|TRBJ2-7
ASTLAGVSYEQY
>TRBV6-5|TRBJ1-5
ASSYSAVSNQPQH
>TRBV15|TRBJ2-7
ATSRDLGGYEQY
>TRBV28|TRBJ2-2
ASRYRDNGISGELF
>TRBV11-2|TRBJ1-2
ASSQLTGYT